Below are 13 T cell receptor beta chains sequenced from a single sample in a study of cytotoxic CD8 clonotypes in ibrutinib-treated CLL. The method was immunoSEQ multiplex PCR; TCRdb's version includes in-frame clones alone and lacks a portion of them. The sample records about 160,000 clones, more than 65% being singletons. The sample here was PBMCs, taken after 12 months of ibrutinib treatment. These receptor sequences come from a human donor with chronic lymphocytic leukemia.

This clone has just one count. This sample also contains other DNA sequences that code for the same CDR3. V usage is TRBV7-2 and J usage is TRBJ1-5; D gene ambiguous. Germline V CDR1 and CDR2: SGHTA, FQGNSA. The V gene lost 2 bases and the J gene lost 4 bases, with 6 bases spanning the gap. The CDR3 runs to 13 residues. The CDR3 protein is CASSLQVNQPQHF. CDR3 bases: TGTGCCAGCAGCTTACAGGTGAATCAGCCCCAGCATTTT.

V is TRBV7-3 and J is TRBJ2-7; 10 positions match TRBD1. Germline trimming cut 4 bases from V and 9 bases from J; bases unmatched to any gene: 6. Germline V gives CDR1 SGHTA, CDR2 FQGTGA. This CDR3 has 13 residues. DNA of the CDR3: TGTGCCAGCAGCTCGGGACAGGGGAAACGGCAGTACTTC. Translated, it gives CASSSGQGKRQYF.

The CDR3 loop reads CASSPGGLAGVNEQFF. DNA for the CDR3: TGCGCCAGCAGCCCTGGGGGCCTAGCGGGAGTCAATGAGCAGTTCTTC. The gene calls are TRBV5-1 and TRBJ2-1, with 10 bases that match TRBD2. This CDR3 is built from 16 residues. Germline CDR1 SGHRS, CDR2 YFSETQ. Trimming took 4 bases from V and 6 from J; bases not matched to a gene: 10.

The chain couples TRBV18 to TRBJ1-5; TRBD1 matches 8 bases. The length of the CDR3 is 16 residues. CDR1 and CDR2 (germline): KGHSH, LQKENI. J was trimmed by 9 bases and V by 3 bases; bases with no gene match: 13. Written as DNA, the CDR3 is TGTGCCAGCTCACCCCCCGGACAGGGCCGGCCGCCGCCCCAGCATTTT. It yields the protein CASSPPGQGRPPPQHF.

Of note for this clone: The CDR3 ends on some other residue instead of the conserved phenylalanine or tryptophan, so this is likely a read error. No DNA is shown, since the ends of the CDR3 on it are uncertain; the CDR3 is the one TCRdb lists. The rearrangement uses TRBV6-1 and TRBJ1-1. The CDR3 is 10 residues long, ends included. Germline V lookup: CDR1 MNHNS, CDR2 SASEGT. CDR3 sequence reads: CASSEVGVMV.

The V and J genes are TRBV4-3 and TRBJ2-7, with D possibly TRBD1 on 6 matching bases. Deletions cut 4 bases from V and 3 bases from J, with 19 bases between. The length of the CDR3 is 16 residues. The germline gives CDR1 LGHNA, CDR2 YSLEER. DNA of the CDR3: TGCGCCAGCAGCCCCCCGGGGACATTCCGTTTCTACGAGCAGTACTTC. Protein sequence: CASSPPGTFRFYEQYF.

The chain recombines TRBV28 with TRBJ2-7; 8 bases match TRBD1. V gave up 6 bases and J gave up 5 bases; unmatched junction bases: 9. CDR1 and CDR2 (germline): MDHEN, SYDVKM. The CDR3 totals 14 residues. The CDR3 sequence is CASRSRTGSNEQYF. CDR3 bases: TGTGCCAGCAGAAGCCGGACAGGGTCGAACGAGCAGTACTTC.

The chain carries TRBV25-1 and TRBJ2-1; 15 bases align to TRBD2. Trimming removed 7 bases from V and 9 bases from J; junction bases left unmatched: 7. The CDR3 contains 15 residues. Germline V CDR1 and CDR2: MGHDK, SYGVNS. The CDR3 DNA reads as TGTGCCAGCACTAGGACTAGCGGGAGGGTCACTGAGCAGTTCTTC. Translated: CASTRTSGRVTEQFF.

This chain links TRBV5-1 with TRBJ2-7, with a tentative D call TRBD1 (6 bases). CDR1 is SGHRS, CDR2 YFSETQ, per germline. The CDR3 extends over 15 amino acids. Trimming cost V 4 bases and J 1 base, with 15 bases left between them. CDR3 in DNA: TGCGCCAGCAGCCCGGCCGGGACACTGTCCTACGAGCAGTACTTC. This gives the protein CASSPAGTLSYEQYF.

The chain recombines TRBV7-2 with TRBJ2-2; D uncertain. The CDR3 runs 17 residues. V lost 6 bases and J 2 bases, leaving 19 bases between the germline ends. Germline V lookup: CDR1 SGHTA, CDR2 FQGNSA. CDR3 bases: TGTGCCAGCAGTCTTTTTGTAGGGATTTCCAACACCGGGGAGCTGTTTTTT. Its translation: CASSLFVGISNTGELFF.

This chain uses TRBV5-1 with TRBJ2-2; D remains ambiguous. Germline V CDR1 and CDR2: SGHRS, YFSETQ. Trimming stripped 5 bases from V and 3 bases from J, with 8 bases between. CDR3 length: 13 residues. CDR3 DNA sequence: TGCGCCAGCAGATCCGAGGACACCGGGGAGCTGTTTTTT. Protein product: CASRSEDTGELFF.

The chain has TRBV5-1 and TRBJ2-1, with TRBD1 matching over 9 bases. Germline CDR1 SGHRS, CDR2 YFSETQ. The ends lost 4 bases at V and 0 bases at J; junction bases unmatched: 5. This CDR3 comprises 16 residues. CDR3 sequence reads: CASSPGQGSSYNEQFF. CDR3 DNA sequence: TGCGCCAGCAGCCCCGGACAGGGGAGCTCCTACAATGAGCAGTTCTTC.

The V and J genes are TRBV4-3 and TRBJ1-1; no definite D call. Trimming took off 0 bases at V and 0 bases at J, with 20 bases between the two ends. Germline V lookup: CDR1 LGHNA, CDR2 YSLEER. This CDR3 comprises 19 residues. The CDR3 DNA reads as TGCGCCAGCAGCCAAGATTGGGCAGGACTGTACGGATTGAACACTGAAGCTTTCTTT. It codes for CASSQDWAGLYGLNTEAFF.